Given below is one T cell receptor beta chain in context. The data derive from a study of blood T cell repertoires in COVID-19. Background on the study: Collection of acute and convalescent COVID-19 samples took place in the United States, Italy and Spain. Nucleic acid was either cDNA or gDNA, and it came from T cells, B-cell-depleted T cells, or PBMCs.

Original handling: Amplification from reference gene primers served as the basis for estimated nucleated cell counts. Clones were sequenced by immunoSEQ multiplex PCR, and TCRdb holds only the in-frame ones, with some missing. Clone size and V and J calls were adopted from that table, with D and trimming inferred from the DNA. This sample has around 120,000 clones, with around 78% found just once. V shed 7 bases and J shed 2 bases, with 5 bases lying between them. The CDR3 consists of 12 residues. The sequence derives from a man aged 65-85 years with acute or convalescent COVID-19. The chain employs TRBV12-3 or TRBV12-4 and TRBJ2-2; D unresolved. Sample: peripheral blood. Written as DNA, the CDR3 is TGTGCCAGCACTCTTAACACCGGGGAGCTGTTTTTT. It encodes CASTLNTGELFF.